Following are 4 T cell receptor beta chains from one sample sequenced in a study of cytomegalovirus exposure and HLA in healthy donors listed by TCRdb under 2017. Library construction relied on the immunoSEQ multiplex PCR assay. For the multiplex PCR, a mixture combining 60 forward primers for TCR Vbeta segments and 13 reverse primers for TCR Jbeta segments was used. Drawn from immuneACCESS, this table holds only the in-frame rearrangements with V and J called that TCRdb kept. Clones are partly lost; checked studies trace under half to an unresolved V gene and leave the rest unexplained. Recorded for this sample are about 120,000 clones; around 80% of them occurred a single time. Approximately 4.3% of the sample rests with the top ten. Sample: PBMCs. All receptors derive from a man aged 25-45 years in good health and CMV-seropositive.

V usage is TRBV29-1 and J usage is TRBJ2-7; 8 bases are shared with TRBD2. Germline V lookup: CDR1 SQVTM, CDR2 ANQGSEA. V was clipped by 6 bases and J by 3 bases; unmatched bases: 7. This CDR3 contains 13 residues. The CDR3 is CSVGGGKIYEQYF. CDR3 sequence (DNA): TGCAGCGTAGGCGGGGGGAAGATCTACGAGCAGTACTTC.

In this sample, this clone turned up once. The V gene is TRBV2, the J gene TRBJ2-5; tentative D call: TRBD2 (5 bases). Germline V CDR1 and CDR2: SNHLY, FYNNEI. The CDR3 spans 11 residues. Trimming took off 11 bases at V and 3 bases at J, with 10 bases between the two ends. CDR3 sequence: CAGRAEETQYF. Written as DNA, the CDR3 is TGTGCCGGGCGAGCGGAAGAGACCCAGTACTTC. The whole variable domain, remainder taken from reference TRBV2 and TRBJ2-5, is EPEVTQTPSHQVTQMGQEVILRCVPISNHLYFYWYRQILGQKVEFLVSFYNNEISEKSEIFDDQFSVERPDGSNFTLKIRSTKLEDSAMYFCAGRAEETQYFGPGTRLLVL.

This clone was detected a few times. The V call is TRBV7-9, the J call TRBJ1-1, with D unresolved. CDR3 length equals 16 residues. With 5 bases removed from V and 0 bases from J, the gap between germline ends came to 16 bases. Germline V lookup: CDR1 SEHNR, CDR2 FQNEAQ (reference sequence). The CDR3 loop is CASSGANGLMNTEAFF. DNA of the CDR3: TGTGCCAGCAGCGGAGCCAACGGGTTAATGAACACTGAAGCTTTCTTT.

The chain combines TRBV5-1 with TRBJ2-1; 9 nucleotides line up with TRBD2. CDR1 and CDR2 from the germline V gene are SGHRS and YFSETQ. Trimming took 4 bases from V and 8 from J; bases not matched to a gene: 13. CDR3 length: 16 amino acids. The CDR3 nucleotides are TGCGCCAGCAGCCTTCTCGAGGGTAGCGGGAGCTATGAGCAGTTCTTC. Encoded protein: CASSLLEGSGSYEQFF.